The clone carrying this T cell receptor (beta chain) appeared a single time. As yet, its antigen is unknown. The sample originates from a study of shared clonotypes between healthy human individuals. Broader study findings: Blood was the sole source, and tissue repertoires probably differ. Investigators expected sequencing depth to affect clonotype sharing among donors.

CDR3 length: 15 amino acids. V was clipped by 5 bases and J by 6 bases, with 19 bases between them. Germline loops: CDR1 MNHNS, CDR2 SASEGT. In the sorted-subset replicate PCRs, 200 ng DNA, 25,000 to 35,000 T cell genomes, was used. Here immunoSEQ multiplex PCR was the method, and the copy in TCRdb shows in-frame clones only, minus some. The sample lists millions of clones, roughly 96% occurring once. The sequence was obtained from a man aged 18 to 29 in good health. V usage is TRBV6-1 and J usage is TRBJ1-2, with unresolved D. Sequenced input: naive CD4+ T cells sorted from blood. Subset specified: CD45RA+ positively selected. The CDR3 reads CASSTLKKGFNGYTF. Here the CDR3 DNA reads TGTGCCAGCAGTACCCTTAAGAAGGGATTTAATGGCTACACCTTC.